This TCR beta chain was captured in a study of T cells in Graves' hyperthyroidism and ophthalmopathy. The CDR3 contains 14 residues. V dropped 3 bases and J dropped 2 bases, with 8 bases sitting between them. The sample holds a few counts of this clonotype. The antigen remains unidentified. TCR beta CDR3 regions were amplified from RNA. Carried out on the TCR CDR3, a first-round RT-PCR used the HTBI primer set. TCRdb redid the calling of the multiplex PCR reads with MiXCR, one entry per CDR3 protein. Of about 360,000 distinct CDR3 sequences in the sample, roughly 25% are singletons; the top ten hold around 70%. Study findings and constraints: Blood held most thyroid clonotypes expanded above 0.001 frequency.

Patients were excluded because of uncontrolled infection, other autoimmune disease, pregnancy or lactation. The rearrangement joins TRBV12-3 or TRBV12-4 to TRBJ1-3, with D unresolved. Sequenced input: blood. This TCR derives from a man aged 45-60 years with Graves' hyperthyroidism. The chain's CDR3 is CASSFGGTGNTIYF. CDR3 sequence (DNA): TGTGCCAGCAGTTTTGGTGGCACTGGAAACACCATATATTTT.